This is a list of T cell receptor beta chains from one sample in a study of T cell responses to AZD1222 COVID-19 vaccine. This table comes from immunoSEQ multiplex PCR, and its TCRdb copy is limited to in-frame clones, with some not included. The sample comprises some 90,000 clones, roughly nine tenths of which are singletons, and approximately 5% rests with the top ten. The sample here was peripheral blood, taken 28 days after the second AZD1222 dose. The source of these receptors is an adult who received the AZD1222 COVID-19 vaccine. The CDR3 runs from the conserved cysteine through the conserved F or W. A D gene is named only where the DNA matches it firmly. The size entry is marked missing in some rows and otherwise reads once, few, many or a size class.

D gene | clone size | J gene | V gene | CDR3 length | CDR3 DNA | CDR3 protein
TRBD1 | . | TRBJ2-3 | TRBV30 | 14 | TGTGCCTGGAAAAGAGGACAGGGCACAGATACGCAGTATTTT | CAWKRGQGTDTQYF
. | once | TRBJ1-2 | TRBV7-9 | 13 | TGTGCCAGCAGCTTAGACGGTCAGAAGGACTACACCTTC | CASSLDGQKDYTF
. | . | TRBJ2-7 | TRBV12-3/TRBV12-4 | 12 | TGTGCCAGCAGTTTATTGGGGGCCGAGCAGTACTTC | CASSLLGAEQYF
TRBD1 | . | TRBJ2-7 | TRBV11-2 | 15 | TGTGCCAGCAGCCCTTCGACAGGGACAGCCTACGAGCAGTACTTC | CASSPSTGTAYEQYF
. | . | TRBJ1-2 | TRBV24-1 | 13 | TGTGCCACCAGCGCTTCGGGGGGGCAAGGCTACACCTTC | CATSASGGQGYTF
TRBD1 | . | TRBJ1-1 | TRBV19 | 13 | TGTGCCAGTAGTATAGGGACAGGTTTTGAAGCTTTCTTT | CASSIGTGFEAFF
. | . | TRBJ1-2 | TRBV4-1 | 12 | TGCGCCAGCAGCCAAGGAAACGATGGCTACACCTTC | CASSQGNDGYTF
TRBD2 | . | TRBJ2-1 | TRBV4-2 | 17 | TGTGCCAGCAGCCAATTAGTAGCGACTAGCGGTTACAATGAGCAGTTCTTC | CASSQLVATSGYNEQFF
. | once | TRBJ1-2 | TRBV12-3/TRBV12-4 | 11 | TGTGCCACCCGACGAGTCTATGGCTACACCTTC | CATRRVYGYTF
TRBD2 | . | TRBJ2-1 | TRBV6-1 | 15 | TGTGCCAGCAGTGAAGGGGGTAGCGGGGGTGATGAGCAGTTCTTC | CASSEGGSGGDEQFF
. | . | TRBJ1-2 | TRBV25-1 | 15 | TGTGCCAGCAGTGAAGACTTCCAGGGTCGCTATGGCTACACCTTC | CASSEDFQGRYGYTF
. | . | TRBJ1-3 | TRBV3-1/TRBV3-2 | 13 | TGTGCCAGCAGCCAAGCGACAGTGGACACCATATATTTT | CASSQATVDTIYF
. | . | TRBJ1-1 | TRBV4-1 | 14 | TGCGCCAGCAGCCCACGGGGCGGAAACACTGAAGCTTTCTTT | CASSPRGGNTEAFF
. | . | TRBJ1-1 | TRBV5-5 | 13 | TGTGCCAGCAGCTTGGAAGCCCGGGGTGAAGCTTTCTTT | CASSLEARGEAFF
. | . | TRBJ1-1 | TRBV18 | 15 | TGTGCCAGCTCACCACGGACAGTCACAACGGGTGAAGCTTTCTTT | CASSPRTVTTGEAFF
. | . | TRBJ1-2 | TRBV19 | 14 | TGTGCCAGTAATTTAGTAGGGGCTGACTATGGCTACACCTTC | CASNLVGADYGYTF
TRBD1 | . | TRBJ1-1 | TRBV5-5 | 16 | TGTGCCAGCAGCTTCAGCTCCAGGACAGGGAACACTGAAGCTTTCTTT | CASSFSSRTGNTEAFF
TRBD1 | . | TRBJ1-1 | TRBV19 | 14 | TGTGCCAGTAGTGAGAGACAGGGGAACACTGAAGCTTTCTTT | CASSERQGNTEAFF
. | . | TRBJ2-3 | TRBV15 | 15 | TGTGCCACCAGCCGTCGGGGGGCCCTCACAGATACGCAGTATTTT | CATSRRGALTDTQYF
TRBD2 | . | TRBJ2-7 | TRBV6-2/TRBV6-3 | 15 | TGTGCCAGCAGTGGCCACAGCGGGGGGGCGGACGAGCAGTACTTC | CASSGHSGGADEQYF
. | once | TRBJ1-5 | TRBV19 | 13 | TGTGCCAGTAGTATGCCCTCCAATCAGCCCCAGCATTTT | CASSMPSNQPQHF
. | . | TRBJ1-4 | TRBV2 | 15 | TGTGCCAGCAGTTTAGAAGTGACAGTAAATGAAAAACTGTTTTTT | CASSLEVTVNEKLFF
. | . | TRBJ1-5 | TRBV7-2 | 14 | TGTGCCAGCAGCTTCCGGGACAGCAATCAGCCCCAGCATTTT | CASSFRDSNQPQHF
. | . | TRBJ1-6 | TRBV7-9 | 14 | TGTGCCAGCAGCTTGGACTCCTATAATTCACCCCTCCACTTT | CASSLDSYNSPLHF
. | . | TRBJ1-4 | TRBV5-3 | 16 | TGTGCCAGAAACCTTCCGAGGGGTGAAACTAATGAAAAACTGTTTTTT | CARNLPRGETNEKLFF
. | . | TRBJ1-6 | TRBV6-1 | 14 | TGTGCCAGCAGTGACAGGGTCTATAATTCACCCCTCCACTTT | CASSDRVYNSPLHF
. | once | TRBJ1-1 | TRBV12-3/TRBV12-4 | 13 | TGTGCCAGCAGAACACAGACGAACACTGAAGCTTTCTTT | CASRTQTNTEAFF
. | . | TRBJ1-3 | TRBV5-1 | 17 | TGCGCCAGCAGCTTGGTCCCCCCCGGGACTCTTGGAAACACCATATATTTT | CASSLVPPGTLGNTIYF
. | . | TRBJ1-6 | TRBV4-1 | 13 | TGCGCCAGCAGCCAGACTACTTGGGAACCCCTCCACTTT | CASSQTTWEPLHF
. | . | TRBJ2-2 | TRBV2 | 14 | TGTGCCAGCGTAGACAGGAGAAACACCGGGGAGCTGTTTTTT | CASVDRRNTGELFF
. | . | TRBJ1-2 | TRBV6-5 | 13 | TGTGCCAGTACAGCCGGGGGTAACTATGGCTACACCTTC | CASTAGGNYGYTF
TRBD1 | . | TRBJ2-2 | TRBV9 | 16 | TGTGCCAGCAGCGTAAAGGGACAGGAGAACACCGGGGAGCTGTTTTTT | CASSVKGQENTGELFF
. | . | TRBJ1-5 | TRBV28 | 16 | TGTGCCAGCAGTGCCCCGGGGGAGGGACTTCCTCAGCCCCAGCATTTT | CASSAPGEGLPQPQHF
. | . | TRBJ2-4 | TRBV6-2/TRBV6-3 | 14 | TGTGCCAGCAGTAGGGATTATGAGAGAAACATTCAGTACTTC | CASSRDYERNIQYF
. | once | TRBJ1-3 | TRBV5-1 | 14 | TGCGCCAGCAGGGCTGACAACTCTGGAAACACCATATATTTT | CASRADNSGNTIYF
. | . | TRBJ2-7 | TRBV5-1 | 16 | TGCGCCAGCAGCTCCCGGGCCGAGGTGGTAGTCAACGAGCAGTACTTC | CASSSRAEVVVNEQYF
TRBD2 | . | TRBJ2-7 | TRBV7-8 | 15 | TGTGCCAGCACCCATAGCGGGGGACCCGGGTACGAGCAGTACTTC | CASTHSGGPGYEQYF
. | . | TRBJ2-3 | TRBV18 | 13 | TGTGCCAGCTCTTCGGTCCTCGCAGATACGCAGTATTTT | CASSSVLADTQYF
TRBD2 | . | TRBJ2-1 | TRBV11-2 | 15 | TGTGCCAGCAGCTTAAGCGGGGGGATTTACAATGAGCAGTTCTTC | CASSLSGGIYNEQFF
. | . | TRBJ2-2 | TRBV6-5 | 15 | TGTGCCAGCAGTTACGGTCAGGGCATTACCGGGGAGCTGTTTTTT | CASSYGQGITGELFF
TRBD2 | . | TRBJ2-3 | TRBV7-3 | 17 | TGTGCCAGCAGCTTAAATGCACTGGGCGGGGGAGCAGATACGCAGTATTTT | CASSLNALGGGADTQYF
. | . | TRBJ1-2 | TRBV3-1/TRBV3-2 | 13 | TGTGCCAGCAGCCACACAGGGAACTATGGCTACACCTTC | CASSHTGNYGYTF
TRBD1 | . | TRBJ2-6 | TRBV10-3 | 17 | TGTGCCATCAGTGAAGGGACAGGGATTATAGGGGCCAACGTCCTGACTTTC | CAISEGTGIIGANVLTF
. | . | TRBJ2-5 | TRBV4-1 | 13 | TGCGCCAGCAGCCTAGGGTCCCCAGAGACCCAGTACTTC | CASSLGSPETQYF
TRBD1 | . | TRBJ1-1 | TRBV18 | 13 | TGTGCCAGCTCACTCGGGACAGAGACTGAAGCTTTCTTT | CASSLGTETEAFF
. | . | TRBJ2-2 | TRBV7-2 | 13 | TGTGCCAGCAGCTCGACTGACACCGGGGAGCTGTTTTTT | CASSSTDTGELFF
. | . | TRBJ1-3 | TRBV18 | 14 | TGTGCCAGCTCATCCGCCGTCTCTGGAAACACCATATATTTT | CASSSAVSGNTIYF
TRBD1 | . | TRBJ2-7 | TRBV12-3/TRBV12-4 | 12 | TGTGCCAGCCGACAGGGAATATACGAGCAGTACTTC | CASRQGIYEQYF
. | . | TRBJ2-3 | TRBV2 | 14 | TGTGCCAGCAGGGTAGGGGGTTCGGTCGATACGCAGTATTTT | CASRVGGSVDTQYF
. | . | TRBJ1-2 | TRBV7-2 | 14 | TGTGCCAGCAGCCCCCAAGGAAGAGGAGCCGGCTACACCTTC | CASSPQGRGAGYTF
TRBD2 | . | TRBJ2-2 | TRBV5-1 | 15 | TGCGCCAGCAGCTTTCGCGGGGGGAACACCGGGGAGCTGTTTTTT | CASSFRGGNTGELFF
. | . | TRBJ2-2 | TRBV19 | 14 | TGTGCCAGTAGGAATCGGGCAGCTACCGGGGAGCTGTTTTTT | CASRNRAATGELFF